These 32 T cell receptor beta chains were sequenced from one sample in a study of blood T cell repertoires in COVID-19. The table came from immunoSEQ multiplex PCR; TCRdb's copy has only in-frame clones and leaves some out. Here the sample spans about 200,000 clones, around 81% being singletons. Material for sequencing was peripheral blood. The receptors derive from a woman in her 70s with acute or convalescent COVID-19.

This chain links TRBV11-3 with TRBJ2-7; D may be TRBD2 (5 bases). The CDR3 consists of 14 residues. Trimming removed 5 bases from V and 0 bases from J, with 11 bases in between. Germline V lookup: CDR1 SGHNT, CDR2 YENEEA. The CDR3 protein is CASSVSANSYEQYF. The CDR3 region has the DNA TGTGCCAGCAGCGTTAGCGCCAACTCCTACGAGCAGTACTTC.

Only a few counts were recorded for this clone. The chain is built from TRBV13 and TRBJ1-6; maybe TRBD1 (6 bases). The germline CDR1 and CDR2 sequences are PRHDT and FYEKMQ (reference sequence). Trimming pared 5 bases from V and 2 bases from J, leaving 13 bases between. The CDR3 contains 16 residues. CDR3 in DNA: TGTGCCAGCAGCCTGGGGGGGCAAACCTATAATTCACCCCTCCACTTT. Translated: CASSLGGQTYNSPLHF. Full variable domain (outside the CDR3, taken from reference TRBV13 and TRBJ1-6): AAGVIQSPRHLIKEKRETATLKCYPIPRHDTVYWYQQGPGQDPQFLISFYEKMQSDKGSIPDRFSAQQFSDYHSELNMSSLELGDSALYFCASSLGGQTYNSPLHFGNGTRLTVT.

The rearrangement links TRBV7-6 to TRBJ1-1; 8 bases line up with TRBD1. CDR1 and CDR2 (germline): SGHVS, FNYEAQ. The CDR3 loop spans 15 amino acids. After removal of 3 bases from V and 4 bases from J, the junction contained 7 bases not matched to a gene. In DNA form, the CDR3 reads TGTGCCAGCAGCTTGTCCGGACAGGGTAGCACTGAAGCTTTCTTT. Residues: CASSLSGQGSTEAFF. Supplemented by reference TRBV7-6 and TRBJ1-1, the full variable domain reads GAGVSQSPRYKVTKRGQDVALRCDPISGHVSLYWYRQALGQGPEFLTYFNYEAQQDKSGLPNDRFSAERPEGSISTLTIQRTEQRDSAMYRCASSLSGQGSTEAFFGQGTRLTVV.

The chain has TRBV5-1 and TRBJ2-1; 14 positions match TRBD2. V was pared by 3 bases and J by 7 bases, with 9 bases of the junction left unmatched. The CDR3 is made up of 17 amino acids. The germline gives CDR1 SGHRS, CDR2 YFSETQ. The CDR3, as DNA: TGCGCCAGCAGCTCTGGACTAGCGGGAGGCCCCAAGAATGAGCAGTTCTTC. This encodes CASSSGLAGGPKNEQFF.

The V and J genes are TRBV30 and TRBJ1-2; 8 bases map to TRBD1. V dropped 7 bases and J dropped 3; count of bases not matched to a gene: 7. CDR3 length: 13 residues. The germline gives CDR1 GTSNPN, CDR2 SVGIG (reference sequence). The CDR3 sequence is CAFQGASYYGYTF. For the CDR3, the DNA is TGTGCCTTCCAGGGGGCCTCGTACTATGGCTACACCTTC.

This chain joins TRBV19 and TRBJ1-2, with TRBD1 matching over 11 bases. With 5 bases clipped from V and 7 bases from J, the junction kept 18 bases outside the gene matches. The germline V gene has CDR1 LNHDA and CDR2 SQIVND (reference sequence). This CDR3 region has 18 residues. The CDR3 sequence is CASSAGAPGQGVSGGYTF. The CDR3 bases are TGTGCCAGTAGTGCGGGGGCTCCGGGACAGGGGGTTTCCGGTGGCTACACCTTC.

This clone was seen only once. This sequence joins TRBV25-1 and TRBJ2-7; D is ambiguous. CDR1 and CDR2 (germline): MGHDK, SYGVNS. With 5 bases removed from V and 3 bases from J, the gap between germline ends came to 5 bases. This CDR3 spans 11 amino acids. CDR3: CASSQNYEQYF. The CDR3 nucleotides read TGTGCCAGCAGTCAGAACTACGAGCAGTACTTC.

The chain uses TRBV3-1 (or the pseudogene TRBV3-2) and TRBJ2-5; 7 positions match TRBD2. The CDR3 consists of 16 residues. V lost 3 bases and J lost 0; bases outside the gene matches: 7. CDR1 LGHDT and CDR2 YNNKEL come from the germline V gene (reference sequence). The CDR3 region is CASSQPSGRYQETQYF. CDR3 nucleotide sequence: TGTGCCAGCAGCCAGCCTAGCGGCAGGTACCAAGAGACCCAGTACTTC.

The genes are TRBV7-8 and TRBJ1-5; D is unresolved. Trimming took 1 base from V and 4 from J, leaving 8 bases between them. The CDR3 is 14 amino acids. Germline CDR1 is SGHVS and CDR2 is FQNEAQ. CDR3 DNA: TGTGCCAGCAGCTTAGATGCGGGGAATCAGCCCCAGCATTTT. This gives the protein CASSLDAGNQPQHF.

The V gene is TRBV28, the J gene TRBJ2-2; D unclear. The germline V and J ends were trimmed by 9 bases and 4 bases, with 6 bases remaining between them. CDR1 and CDR2 (germline): MDHEN, SYDVKM. The CDR3 covers 11 residues. CDR3 sequence: CARHITGELFF. In DNA, the CDR3 is TGTGCCAGACATATCACCGGGGAGCTGTTTTTT.

This chain connects TRBV7-6 to TRBJ2-5; the D is unclear. Germline assignment: CDR1 SGHVS and CDR2 FNYEAQ. The V end lost 3 bases, the J end lost 3 bases, and 8 bases lay between the germline ends. The CDR3 sequence is 13 residues long. CDR3 residues: CASSFTPEETQYF. The CDR3, as DNA: TGTGCCAGCAGCTTTACCCCGGAAGAGACCCAGTACTTC.

This clone was detected a few times. This rearrangement joins TRBV29-1 to TRBJ1-5; D not certain. CDR3 length equals 13 residues. V lost 7 bases and J lost 5, with 15 bases in between. Germline values: CDR1 SQVTM, CDR2 ANQGSEA. The CDR3 loop is CSALADADQPQHF. The CDR3 DNA reads TGCAGCGCCTTAGCAGATGCCGATCAGCCCCAGCATTTT.

CDR3 nucleotides: TGTGCCAGCAGTTTAAGACTAGCCGGAAACATTCAGTACTTC. This sequence encodes CASSLRLAGNIQYF. This rearrangement joins TRBV27 to TRBJ2-4; 7 bases fit TRBD2. CDR1 is MNHEY, CDR2 SMNVEV, per germline (reference sequence). The CDR3 length is 14 residues. The V and J ends lost 2 bases and 6 bases, in that order; junction bases with no gene match: 4.

The J gene is TRBJ2-1, the V gene TRBV7-2; unclear D gene. V dropped 5 bases and J dropped 4 bases, with 9 bases sitting between them. The germline CDR1 and CDR2 sequences are SGHTA and FQGNSA. This CDR3 has 13 residues. Here the CDR3 reads CASSPDIYNEQFF. The CDR3 DNA reads as TGTGCCAGCAGCCCCGACATTTACAATGAGCAGTTCTTC.

The chain joins TRBV5-1 to TRBJ2-1; TRBD2 matches 11 bases. Germline trimming cut 4 bases from V and 8 bases from J; bases unmatched to any gene: 17. The CDR3 is 18 residues long. Germline V gene lookup returns CDR1 SGHRS and CDR2 YFSETQ. CDR3 sequence reads: CASSPWGLAGGPVDEQFF. As DNA, the CDR3 is TGCGCCAGCAGCCCTTGGGGGCTAGCGGGAGGCCCTGTGGATGAGCAGTTCTTC.

The V call is TRBV13, the J call TRBJ2-7; D uncertain. The CDR3 is made up of 14 amino acids. V gave up 1 base and J gave up 5 bases, with 12 bases separating them. Germline values: CDR1 PRHDT, CDR2 FYEKMQ (reference sequence). The CDR3 DNA sequence: TGTGCCAGCAGCTTAGTTGGTAGTTTTGACGAGCAGTACTTC. This encodes CASSLVGSFDEQYF.

The CDR3, as DNA: TGTGCCAGCAGGTCGACTAGCGGGGTCTACAATGAGCAGTTCTTC. As protein: CASRSTSGVYNEQFF. This rearrangement joins TRBV6-5 to TRBJ2-1, with 11 bases fitting TRBD2. This CDR3 region has 15 residues. The V segment lost 6 bases and the J segment 3 bases; nucleotides outside the gene matches: 4. Per the germline V gene, CDR1 is MNHEY and CDR2 is SVGAGI.

V and J are TRBV7-9 and TRBJ1-3; D is possibly TRBD1 (5 bases). V shed 7 bases and J shed 0 bases, with 13 bases lying between them. The germline V gene encodes CDR1 SEHNR and CDR2 FQNEAQ (reference sequence). The CDR3 runs 15 residues. The CDR3 is CASTLTGLSGNTIYF. The DNA of the CDR3 is TGTGCCAGCACTCTAACAGGCCTCTCTGGAAACACCATATATTTT. The entire variable domain, with the rest obtained from reference TRBV7-9 and TRBJ1-3, is as follows: DTGVSQNPRHKITKRGQNVTFRCDPISEHNRLYWYRQTLGQGPEFLTYFQNEAQLEKSRLLSDRFSAERPKGSFSTLEIQRTEQGDSAMYLCASTLTGLSGNTIYFGEGSWLTVV.

The CDR3 is CASTTQGHYEQYF. The CDR3 DNA reads as TGTGCCAGCACCACGCAGGGGCACTACGAGCAGTACTTC. This chain links TRBV6-5 with TRBJ2-7; D is possibly TRBD1 (6 bases). With 7 bases removed from V and 3 bases from J, the gap between germline ends came to 13 bases. This CDR3 has 13 residues. Germline V gene data show CDR1 as MNHEY and CDR2 as SVGAGI.

The chain recombines TRBV5-1 with TRBJ2-5; tentatively, D is TRBD2 (6 bases). V lost 7 bases and J 6 bases, leaving 28 bases between the germline ends. The CDR3 is 17 amino acids. The V gene's germline CDR1 is SGHRS and CDR2 YFSETQ. DNA for the CDR3: TGCGCCAGCCGTTCCACATCGACTAATCCCGGGAGTCAGACCCAGTACTTC. As protein: CASRSTSTNPGSQTQYF.

V and J are TRBV27 and TRBJ2-2, with 11 positions matching TRBD2. CDR3 size: 15 residues. The trim removed 8 bases at V and 7 bases at J, leaving 9 bases unmatched. Germline V gives CDR1 MNHEY, CDR2 SMNVEV (reference sequence). CDR3 DNA: TGTGCCAGCGGGTTCCTAGCGGGAGGAAACGGGGAGCTGTTTTTT. Translation gives CASGFLAGGNGELFF.

The chain carries TRBV5-6 and TRBJ1-1, with TRBD1 as a possible D gene (5 bases). Trimming left V 0 bases short and J 11 bases short, with 14 bases between. In germline, CDR1 is SGHDT, CDR2 YYEEEE. The CDR3 runs to 13 residues. CDR3 sequence (DNA): TGTGCCAGCAGCTTGGTTGGGGCCACCAGTGCTTTCTTT. It is translated as CASSLVGATSAFF. The whole variable domain, filled in from reference TRBV5-6 and TRBJ1-1, reads DAGVTQSPTHLIKTRGQQVTLRCSPKSGHDTVSWYQQALGQGPQFIFQYYEEEERQRGNFPDRFSGHQFPNYSSELNVNALLLGDSALYLCASSLVGATSAFFGQGTRLTVV.

This clone showed up just a few times. This sequence joins TRBV5-1 and TRBJ2-7; TRBD1 matches 9 bases. The CDR3 contains 15 residues. Trimming cost V 4 bases and J 5 bases; bases outside gene matches: 10. Germline CDR1 is SGHRS and CDR2 is YFSETQ. The CDR3: CASSPGTGSLHEQYF. The CDR3, as DNA: TGCGCCAGCAGCCCCGGGACAGGGAGTTTGCACGAGCAGTACTTC.

The chain links TRBV27 to TRBJ1-2, with D possibly matching TRBD1 (5 bases). CDR3 length equals 13 residues. CDR1 is MNHEY, CDR2 SMNVEV, per germline (reference sequence). The V end lost 5 bases, the J end lost 8 bases, and 15 bases lay between the germline ends. The CDR3 loop reads CASSTDRRGGYTF. The CDR3 DNA follows: TGTGCCAGCAGTACCGACCGCCGGGGGGGCTACACCTTC.

The chain recombines TRBV28 with TRBJ2-7, with 9 bases fitting TRBD1. The junction had 4 bases not matched to a gene; V was cut back by 5 bases and J by 2 bases. Germline CDR1 reads MDHEN; CDR2 reads SYDVKM. This CDR3 is 14 amino acids long. The CDR3 DNA follows: TGTGCCAGCAGTCCCGACAGGGGGGCCTACGAGCAGTACTTC. As protein: CASSPDRGAYEQYF.

This clone was counted between two and nine times. V gene TRBV15 combines with J gene TRBJ1-2, with 7 bases matching TRBD1. Per the germline V gene, CDR1 is LNHNV and CDR2 is YYDKDF (reference sequence). Losses at the gene ends were 3 bases for V and 2 bases for J; bases not matched to a gene: 3. CDR3 length equals 14 residues. For the CDR3, the DNA is TGTGCCACCAGCAGGATGACAGGGAACTATGGCTACACCTTC. It encodes CATSRMTGNYGYTF.

This clone was counted between two and nine times. Other DNA sequences of this sample code for an identical CDR3. The rearrangement joins TRBV7-9 to TRBJ1-4; a possible D gene is TRBD1 (6 bases). This CDR3 comprises 15 residues. V lost 5 bases and J 0 bases, leaving 10 bases between the germline ends. The V gene's germline CDR1 is SEHNR and CDR2 FQNEAQ (reference sequence). The CDR3 sequence: CASSPGQTTNEKLFF. The CDR3 DNA reads as TGTGCCAGCAGCCCAGGACAGACAACTAATGAAAAACTGTTTTTT.

The chain recombines TRBV4-1 with TRBJ1-3; D possibly corresponds to TRBD1 (5 bases). CDR1 is MGHRA and CDR2 is YSYEKL in the germline V gene. V was clipped by 0 bases and J by 2 bases, with 11 bases between them. The CDR3 contains 16 residues. CDR3 sequence: CASSQESRGAGNTIYF. Written as DNA, the CDR3 is TGCGCCAGCAGCCAAGAGTCACGGGGGGCTGGAAACACCATATATTTT.

The gene calls are TRBV30 and TRBJ1-5; no clear D gene. Germline lookup yields CDR1 GTSNPN and CDR2 SVGIG (reference sequence). The V end lost 3 bases, the J end lost 5 bases, and 11 bases lay between the germline ends. The CDR3 spans 13 residues. CDR3 in DNA: TGTGCCTGGAGCGGATCAGGTGATCAGCCCCAGCATTTT. It yields the protein CAWSGSGDQPQHF.

The V gene is TRBV6-5, the J gene TRBJ2-2, with a possible D match to TRBD2 (6 bases). The CDR3 extends over 12 amino acids. Trimming took off 11 bases at V and 7 bases at J, with 14 bases between the two ends. Germline CDR1 and CDR2: MNHEY and SVGAGI. The CDR3 DNA follows: TGTGCCCTGGAGGGATACGGCGGGGAGCTGTTTTTT. Amino acid sequence: CALEGYGGELFF.

The chain carries TRBV28 and TRBJ2-1; 8 bases agree with TRBD1. CDR1 and CDR2 from the germline V gene are MDHEN and SYDVKM. The CDR3 runs to 10 residues. With 6 bases clipped from V and 15 bases from J, the junction kept 4 bases outside the gene matches. This CDR3 reads CASRRQGWFF. For the CDR3, the DNA is TGTGCCAGCAGGCGACAGGGGTGGTTCTTC.

The chain combines TRBV5-4 with TRBJ2-7, with 10 nucleotides matching TRBD2. The CDR3 contains 14 residues. Germline assignment: CDR1 SGHNT and CDR2 YYREEE (reference sequence). After removal of 4 bases from V and 4 bases from J, the junction contained 5 bases not matched to a gene. The CDR3 spells CASSPGLAQYEQYF. The CDR3 bases are TGTGCCAGCAGCCCGGGACTAGCGCAGTACGAGCAGTACTTC. The whole variable domain, filled in from reference TRBV5-4 and TRBJ2-7, reads ETGVTQSPTHLIKTRGQQVTLRCSSQSGHNTVSWYQQALGQGPQFIFQYYREEENGRGNFPPRFSGLQFPNYSSELNVNALELDDSALYLCASSPGLAQYEQYFGPGTRLTVT.